This T cell receptor (beta chain) came from a study of beta chain features in type 1 diabetes. Study as a whole: When patients were set against healthy donors, age, gender and cell yields were similar. Over 85,000,000 sorted cells were examined across all samples.

The authors sorted CD4+ naive, central memory, regulatory and stem cell-like memory cells via CD45RO/CCR7/CD25/CD127/CD95/CD27. Expressed TCRB transcripts were sequenced after all isolated RNA was converted to cDNA. Measured with immunoSEQ multiplex PCR; TCRdb has only the in-frame clones, and not every one. The profile shows around 500,000 clones, 11% of them singletons. This CDR3 is 14 amino acids long. Germline V lookup: CDR1 SGHTA, CDR2 FQGNSA. Between the trimmed V and J ends, which lost 4 bases and 6 bases, there was a span of 14 bases. The chain has TRBV7-2 and TRBJ2-3, with D maybe TRBD2 (7 bases). The specimen sequenced was naive CD4+ T cells from blood. This TCR was recovered from a young woman in good health. The CDR3 DNA is TGTGCCAGCAGCTGGTCGGCGGGGGCCGATACGCAGTATTTT. Protein product: CASSWSAGADTQYF.